This TCR beta chain was retrieved from a study of T cell responses to AZD1222 COVID-19 vaccine. The protocol was immunoSEQ multiplex PCR, while the TCRdb copy is restricted to in-frame clones and leaves out a portion. The sample records roughly 170,000 clones, about nine tenths being singletons. Germline values: CDR1 SGHTA, CDR2 FQGNSA. This CDR3 is 16 amino acids long. Trimming cost V 2 bases and J 5 bases, with 19 bases left between them. The chain recombines TRBV7-2 with TRBJ2-7; possibly TRBD2 for D (6 bases). The receptor was isolated from an adult in good health. The source material was peripheral blood, sampled on day 0 of AZD1222 vaccination. The CDR3 sequence: CASSLTAGTGANEQYF. The CDR3 nucleotides read TGTGCCAGCAGCTTAACGGCGGGAACTGGGGCCAACGAGCAGTACTTC.